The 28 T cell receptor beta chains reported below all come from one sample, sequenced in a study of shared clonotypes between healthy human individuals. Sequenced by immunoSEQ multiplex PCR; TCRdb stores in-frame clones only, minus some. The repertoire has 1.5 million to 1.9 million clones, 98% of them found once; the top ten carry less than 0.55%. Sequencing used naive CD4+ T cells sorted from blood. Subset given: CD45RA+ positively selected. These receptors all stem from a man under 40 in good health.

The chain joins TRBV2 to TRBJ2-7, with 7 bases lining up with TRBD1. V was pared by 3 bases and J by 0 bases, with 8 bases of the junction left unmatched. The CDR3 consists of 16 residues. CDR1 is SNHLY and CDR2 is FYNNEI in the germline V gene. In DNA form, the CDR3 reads TGTGCCAGCAGTGATGGGGTATGGGACAGCTCCTACGAGCAGTACTTC. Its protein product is CASSDGVWDSSYEQYF.

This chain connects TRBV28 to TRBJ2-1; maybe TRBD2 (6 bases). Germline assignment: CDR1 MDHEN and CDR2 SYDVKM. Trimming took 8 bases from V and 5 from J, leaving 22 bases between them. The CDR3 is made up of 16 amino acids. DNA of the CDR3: TGTGCCAGCTCGTACGAGGGCTCTAGGAGGGACAATGAGCAGTTCTTC. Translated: CASSYEGSRRDNEQFF.

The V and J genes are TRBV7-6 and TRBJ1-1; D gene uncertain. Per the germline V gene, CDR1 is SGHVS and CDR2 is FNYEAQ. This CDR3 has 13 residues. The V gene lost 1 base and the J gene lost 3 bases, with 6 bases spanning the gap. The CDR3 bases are TGTGCCAGCAGCTTAGACAGATACACTGAAGCTTTCTTT. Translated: CASSLDRYTEAFF.

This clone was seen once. CDR3 protein: CASRNLDRGHQPQHF. The CDR3 DNA follows: TGTGCCAGTAGGAATTTAGACAGGGGGCATCAGCCCCAGCATTTT. The chain uses TRBV19 and TRBJ1-5; TRBD1 aligns across 10 bases. V was pared by 6 bases and J by 5 bases, with 7 bases of the junction left unmatched. CDR3 length equals 15 residues. Germline CDR1 reads LNHDA; CDR2 reads SQIVND (reference sequence). Filled out from reference TRBV19 and TRBJ1-5, the complete variable domain reads DGGITQSPKYLFRKEGQNVTLSCEQNLNHDAMYWYRQDPGQGLRLIYYSQIVNDFQKGDIAEGYSVSREKKESFPLTVTSAQKNPTAFYLCASRNLDRGHQPQHFGDGTRLSIL.

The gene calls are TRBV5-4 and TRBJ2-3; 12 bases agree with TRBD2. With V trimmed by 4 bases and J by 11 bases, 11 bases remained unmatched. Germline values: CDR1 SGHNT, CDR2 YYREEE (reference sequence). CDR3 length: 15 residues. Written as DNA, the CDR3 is TGTGCCAGCAGCGACTACAGGACTAGCGGGATTGAGCAGTATTTT. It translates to CASSDYRTSGIEQYF.

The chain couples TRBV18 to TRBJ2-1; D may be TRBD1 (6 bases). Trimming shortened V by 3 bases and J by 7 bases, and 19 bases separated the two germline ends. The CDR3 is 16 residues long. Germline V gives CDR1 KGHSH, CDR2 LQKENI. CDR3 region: CASSPRSGARGNEQFF. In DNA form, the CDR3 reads TGTGCCAGCTCACCCCGCAGTGGAGCGAGGGGGAATGAGCAGTTCTTC.

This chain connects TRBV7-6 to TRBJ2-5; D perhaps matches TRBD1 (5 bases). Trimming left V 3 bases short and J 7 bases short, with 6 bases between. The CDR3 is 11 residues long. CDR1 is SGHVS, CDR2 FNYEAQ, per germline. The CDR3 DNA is TGTGCCAGCAGCTTCCAGGGGACCCAGTACTTC. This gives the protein CASSFQGTQYF.

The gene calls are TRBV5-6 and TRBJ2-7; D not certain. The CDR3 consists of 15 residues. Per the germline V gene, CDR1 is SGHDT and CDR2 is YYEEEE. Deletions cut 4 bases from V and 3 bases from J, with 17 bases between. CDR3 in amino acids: CASSLSRKTSYEQYF. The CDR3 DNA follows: TGTGCCAGCAGCCTCTCACGGAAAACGAGCTACGAGCAGTACTTC.

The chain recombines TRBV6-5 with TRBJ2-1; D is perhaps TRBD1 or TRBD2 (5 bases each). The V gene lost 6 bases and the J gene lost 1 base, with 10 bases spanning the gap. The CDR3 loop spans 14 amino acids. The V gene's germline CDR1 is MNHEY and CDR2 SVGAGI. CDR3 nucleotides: TGTGCCAGCAGATGGGGACCTTCCTACAATGAGCAGTTCTTC. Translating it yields CASRWGPSYNEQFF.

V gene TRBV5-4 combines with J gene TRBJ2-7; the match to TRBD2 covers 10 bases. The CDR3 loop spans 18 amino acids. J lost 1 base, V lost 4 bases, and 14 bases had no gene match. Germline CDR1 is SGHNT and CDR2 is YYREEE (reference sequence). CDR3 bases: TGTGCCAGCAGCCGTGGACTAGCGGACGCCCTCAAATCCTACGAGCAGTACTTC. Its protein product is CASSRGLADALKSYEQYF.

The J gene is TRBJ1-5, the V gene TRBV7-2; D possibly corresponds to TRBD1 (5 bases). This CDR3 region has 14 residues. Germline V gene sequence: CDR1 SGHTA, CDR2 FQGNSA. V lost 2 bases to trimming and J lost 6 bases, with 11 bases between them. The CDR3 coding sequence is TGTGCCAGCAGCTTAACTAGGGGAGGTCAGCCCCAGCATTTT. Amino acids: CASSLTRGGQPQHF. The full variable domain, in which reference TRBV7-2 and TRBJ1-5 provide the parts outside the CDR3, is GAGVSQSPSNKVTEKGKDVELRCDPISGHTALYWYRQSLGQGLEFLIYFQGNSAPDKSGLPSDRFSAERTGGSVSTLTIQRTQQEDSAVYLCASSLTRGGQPQHFGDGTRLSIL.

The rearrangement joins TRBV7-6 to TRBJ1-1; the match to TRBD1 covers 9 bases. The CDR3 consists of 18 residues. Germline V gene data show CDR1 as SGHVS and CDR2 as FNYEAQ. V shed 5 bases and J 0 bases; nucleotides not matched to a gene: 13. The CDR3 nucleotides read TGTGCCAGCAGCCCAATAGGCGGGACAGGGCGCTTGAACACTGAAGCTTTCTTT. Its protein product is CASSPIGGTGRLNTEAFF. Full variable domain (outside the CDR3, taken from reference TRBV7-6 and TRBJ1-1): GAGVSQSPRYKVTKRGQDVALRCDPISGHVSLYWYRQALGQGPEFLTYFNYEAQQDKSGLPNDRFSAERPEGSISTLTIQRTEQRDSAMYRCASSPIGGTGRLNTEAFFGQGTRLTVV.

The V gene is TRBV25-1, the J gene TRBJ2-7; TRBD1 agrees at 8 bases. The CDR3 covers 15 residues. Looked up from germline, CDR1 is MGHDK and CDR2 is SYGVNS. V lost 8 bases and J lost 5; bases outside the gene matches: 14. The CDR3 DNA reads TGTGCCAGCCAAGGATTCCGGGACAGGAGCGACGAGCAGTACTTC. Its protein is CASQGFRDRSDEQYF.

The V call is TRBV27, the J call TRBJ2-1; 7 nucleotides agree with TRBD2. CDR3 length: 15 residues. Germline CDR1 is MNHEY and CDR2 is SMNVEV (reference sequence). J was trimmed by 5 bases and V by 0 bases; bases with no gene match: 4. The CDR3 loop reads CASSLSLAEHNEQFF. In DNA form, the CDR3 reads TGTGCCAGCAGTTTATCGCTAGCGGAACACAATGAGCAGTTCTTC.

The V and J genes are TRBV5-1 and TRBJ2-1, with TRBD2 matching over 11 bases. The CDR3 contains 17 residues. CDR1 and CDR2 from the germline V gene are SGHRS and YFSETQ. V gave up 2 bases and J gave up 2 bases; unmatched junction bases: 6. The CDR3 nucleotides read TGCGCCAGCAGCTTCACCACTAGCGGGAGTGCCTACAATGAGCAGTTCTTC. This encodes CASSFTTSGSAYNEQFF. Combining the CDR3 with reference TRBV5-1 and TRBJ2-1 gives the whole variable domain KAGVTQTPRYLIKTRGQQVTLSCSPISGHRSVSWYQQTPGQGLQFLFEYFSETQRNKGNFPGRFSGRQFSNSRSEMNVSTLELGDSALYLCASSFTTSGSAYNEQFFGPGTRLTVL.

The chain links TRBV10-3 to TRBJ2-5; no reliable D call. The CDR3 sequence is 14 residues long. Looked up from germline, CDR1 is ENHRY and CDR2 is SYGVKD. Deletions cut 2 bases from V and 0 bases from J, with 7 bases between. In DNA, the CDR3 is TGTGCCATCAGTGAGCGGGCACACCAAGAGACCCAGTACTTC. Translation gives CAISERAHQETQYF.

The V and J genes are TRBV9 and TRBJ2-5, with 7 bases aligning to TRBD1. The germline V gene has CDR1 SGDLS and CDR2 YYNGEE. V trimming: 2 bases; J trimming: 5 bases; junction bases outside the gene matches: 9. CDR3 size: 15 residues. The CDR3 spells CASSVESTGRETQYF. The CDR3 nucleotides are TGTGCCAGCAGCGTTGAGTCGACAGGGCGGGAGACCCAGTACTTC.

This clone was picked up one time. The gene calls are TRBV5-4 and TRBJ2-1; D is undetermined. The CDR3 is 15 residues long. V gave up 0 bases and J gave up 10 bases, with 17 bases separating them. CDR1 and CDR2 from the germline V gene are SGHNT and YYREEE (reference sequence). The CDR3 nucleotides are TGTGCCAGCAGCTTGGGTAGGGCCTTGGTTGGGGAGCAGTTCTTC. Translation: CASSLGRALVGEQFF.

Here the CDR3 reads CASSSTRLGETQYF. DNA for the CDR3: TGTGCCAGCAGCTCGACCCGTTTGGGGGAGACCCAGTACTTC. The chain recombines TRBV7-2 with TRBJ2-5; no definite D call. The germline CDR1 and CDR2 sequences are SGHTA and FQGNSA. CDR3 size: 14 residues. Trimming took 4 bases from V and 5 from J, leaving 14 bases between them.

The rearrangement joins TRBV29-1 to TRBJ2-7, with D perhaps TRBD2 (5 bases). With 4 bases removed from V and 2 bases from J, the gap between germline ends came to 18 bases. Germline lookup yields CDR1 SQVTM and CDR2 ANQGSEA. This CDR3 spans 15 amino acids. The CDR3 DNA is TGCAGCGTTGTCCCTAACGGAGCGGTTACCTACGAGCAGTACTTC. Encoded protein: CSVVPNGAVTYEQYF.

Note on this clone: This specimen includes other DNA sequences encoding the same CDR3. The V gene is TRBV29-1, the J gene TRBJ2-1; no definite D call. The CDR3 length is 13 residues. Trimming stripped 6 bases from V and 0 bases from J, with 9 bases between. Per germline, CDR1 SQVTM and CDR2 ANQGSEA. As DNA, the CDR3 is TGCAGCGTAGGCCTGAGCTCCTACAATGAGCAGTTCTTC. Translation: CSVGLSSYNEQFF.

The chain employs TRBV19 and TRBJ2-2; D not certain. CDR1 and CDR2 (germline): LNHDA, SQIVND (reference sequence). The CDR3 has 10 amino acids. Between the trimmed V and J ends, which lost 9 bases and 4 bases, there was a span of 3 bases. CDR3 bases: TGTGCCAGCGGCACCGGGGAGCTGTTTTTT. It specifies CASGTGELFF.

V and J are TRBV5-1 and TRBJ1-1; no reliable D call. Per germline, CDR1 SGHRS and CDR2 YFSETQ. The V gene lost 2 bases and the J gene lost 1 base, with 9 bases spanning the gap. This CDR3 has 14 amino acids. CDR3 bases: TGCGCCAGCAGCTTCGAACACGGGAACACTGAAGCTTTCTTT. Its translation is CASSFEHGNTEAFF.

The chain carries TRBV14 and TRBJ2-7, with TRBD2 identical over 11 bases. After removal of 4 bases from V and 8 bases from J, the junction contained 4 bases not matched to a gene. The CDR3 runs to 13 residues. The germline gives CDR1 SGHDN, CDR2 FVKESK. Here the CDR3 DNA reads TGTGCCAGCAGCCCAACGACTAGCGGGAAGCAGTACTTC. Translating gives CASSPTTSGKQYF.

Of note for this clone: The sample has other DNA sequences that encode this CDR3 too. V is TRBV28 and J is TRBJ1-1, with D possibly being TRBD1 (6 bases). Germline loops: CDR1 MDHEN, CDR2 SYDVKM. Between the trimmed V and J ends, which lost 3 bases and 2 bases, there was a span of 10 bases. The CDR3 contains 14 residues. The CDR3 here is CASSFPGTNTEAFF. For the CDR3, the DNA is TGTGCCAGCAGTTTCCCGGGGACAAACACTGAAGCTTTCTTT.

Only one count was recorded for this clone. The DNA for the CDR3 is TGTGCCAGCAGTGTGTTGCCTAATCCTCAGGGGGAGCAGTACTTC. Translation: CASSVLPNPQGEQYF. This chain connects TRBV6-1 to TRBJ2-7; the D gene is possibly TRBD1 (6 bases). Germline assignment: CDR1 MNHNS and CDR2 SASEGT. V dropped 4 bases and J dropped 7 bases, with 20 bases sitting between them. The CDR3 covers 15 residues.

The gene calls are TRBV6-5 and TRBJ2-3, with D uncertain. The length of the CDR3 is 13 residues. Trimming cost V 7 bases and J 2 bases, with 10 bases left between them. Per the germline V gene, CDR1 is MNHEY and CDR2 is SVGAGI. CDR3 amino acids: CASTRADTDTQYF. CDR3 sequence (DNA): TGTGCCAGCACTAGGGCGGACACAGATACGCAGTATTTT.

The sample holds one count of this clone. The CDR3 spells CASSPQGLGKTQYF. CDR3 DNA: TGTGCCAGCAGTCCACAGGGCCTCGGGAAGACCCAGTACTTC. The V gene is TRBV7-2, the J gene TRBJ2-5, with D possibly matching TRBD1 (6 bases). The germline CDR1 and CDR2 sequences are SGHTA and FQGNSA. Between the trimmed V and J ends, which lost 6 bases and 6 bases, there was a span of 17 bases. CDR3 length: 14 residues.